This T cell receptor (beta chain) is drawn from a study of response to subunit inactivated influenza vaccine. Each CDR3 protein gets one entry after TCRdb re-called the RT-PCR reads with MiXCR. The sample comprises 400,000 to 650,000 distinct CDR3 sequences, around 7.9% of which are singletons, and approximately 14% rests with the top ten. V was cut by 0 bases and J by 0 bases, with 9 bases left in between. The CDR3 runs 15 residues. Germline V CDR1 and CDR2: DFQATT, SNEGSKA (reference sequence). The source material was PBMCs from blood, sampled about 24 months after vaccination. The rearrangement uses TRBV20-1 and TRBJ2-1; D unclear. This receptor was obtained from a man aged 50-75 years who received an inactivated influenza vaccine. The CDR3 protein is CSARDWRSSYNEQFF. The CDR3 bases are TGCAGTGCTAGAGATTGGCGAAGCTCCTACAATGAGCAGTTCTTC.